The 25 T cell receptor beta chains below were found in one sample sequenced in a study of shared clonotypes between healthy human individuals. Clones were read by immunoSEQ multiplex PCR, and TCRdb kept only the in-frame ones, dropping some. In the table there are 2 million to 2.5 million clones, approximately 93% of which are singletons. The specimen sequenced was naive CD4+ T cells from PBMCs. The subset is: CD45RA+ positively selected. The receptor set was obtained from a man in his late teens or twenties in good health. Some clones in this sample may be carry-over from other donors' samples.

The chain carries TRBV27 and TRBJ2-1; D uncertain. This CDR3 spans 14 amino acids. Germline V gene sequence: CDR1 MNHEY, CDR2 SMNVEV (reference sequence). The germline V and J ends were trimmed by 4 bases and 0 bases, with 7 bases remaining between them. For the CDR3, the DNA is TGTGCCAGCAGTTGGCAGCGCTCCTACAATGAGCAGTTCTTC. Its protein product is CASSWQRSYNEQFF.

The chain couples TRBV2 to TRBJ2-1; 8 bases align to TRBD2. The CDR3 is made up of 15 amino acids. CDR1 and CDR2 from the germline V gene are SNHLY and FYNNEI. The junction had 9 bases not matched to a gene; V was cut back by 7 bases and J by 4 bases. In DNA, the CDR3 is TGTGCCAGCACCGCGGTACTAGCGGCATACAATGAGCAGTTCTTC. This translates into CASTAVLAAYNEQFF.

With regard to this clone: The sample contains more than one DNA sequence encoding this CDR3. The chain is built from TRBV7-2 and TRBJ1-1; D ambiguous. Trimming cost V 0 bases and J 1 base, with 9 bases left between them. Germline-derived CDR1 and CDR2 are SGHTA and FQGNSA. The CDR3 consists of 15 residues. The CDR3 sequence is CASSLAGGQNTEAFF. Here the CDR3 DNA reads TGTGCCAGCAGCTTAGCGGGAGGCCAGAACACTGAAGCTTTCTTT. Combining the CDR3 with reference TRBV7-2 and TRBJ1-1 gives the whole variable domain GAGVSQSPSNKVTEKGKDVELRCDPISGHTALYWYRQSLGQGLEFLIYFQGNSAPDKSGLPSDRFSAERTGGSVSTLTIQRTQQEDSAVYLCASSLAGGQNTEAFFGQGTRLTVV.

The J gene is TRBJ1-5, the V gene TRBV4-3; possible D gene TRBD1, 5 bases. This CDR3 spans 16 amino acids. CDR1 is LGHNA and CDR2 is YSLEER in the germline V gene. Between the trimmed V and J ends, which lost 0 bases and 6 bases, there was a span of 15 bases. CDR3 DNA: TGCGCCAGCAGCCAAGACTACAGGCTATCGGGTCAGCCCCAGCATTTT. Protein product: CASSQDYRLSGQPQHF.

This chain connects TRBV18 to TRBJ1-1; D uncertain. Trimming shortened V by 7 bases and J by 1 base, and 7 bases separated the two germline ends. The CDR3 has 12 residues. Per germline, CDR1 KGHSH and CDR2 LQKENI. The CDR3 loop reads CASFAANTEAFF. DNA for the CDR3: TGTGCCAGCTTTGCAGCGAACACTGAAGCTTTCTTT.

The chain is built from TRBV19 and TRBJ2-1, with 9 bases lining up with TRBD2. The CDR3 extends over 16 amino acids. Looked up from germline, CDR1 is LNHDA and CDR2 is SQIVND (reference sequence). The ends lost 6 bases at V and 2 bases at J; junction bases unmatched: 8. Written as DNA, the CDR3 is TGTGCCAGTAGCCAAATGGCTAGCGGGACCTACAATGAGCAGTTCTTC. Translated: CASSQMASGTYNEQFF.

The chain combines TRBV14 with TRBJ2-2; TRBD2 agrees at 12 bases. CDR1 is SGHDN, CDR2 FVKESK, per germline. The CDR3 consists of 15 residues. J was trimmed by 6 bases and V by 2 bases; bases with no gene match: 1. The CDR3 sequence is CASSQRLAGAGELFF. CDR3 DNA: TGTGCCAGCAGCCAACGACTAGCGGGAGCCGGGGAGCTGTTTTTT.

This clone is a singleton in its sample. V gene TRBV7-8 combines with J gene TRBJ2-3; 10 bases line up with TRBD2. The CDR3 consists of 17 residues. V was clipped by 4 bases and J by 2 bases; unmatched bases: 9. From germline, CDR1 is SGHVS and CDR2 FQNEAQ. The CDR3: CASSSSGSGRLTDTQYF. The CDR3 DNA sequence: TGTGCCAGCAGCTCGTCCGGTAGCGGGAGGCTCACAGATACGCAGTATTTT.

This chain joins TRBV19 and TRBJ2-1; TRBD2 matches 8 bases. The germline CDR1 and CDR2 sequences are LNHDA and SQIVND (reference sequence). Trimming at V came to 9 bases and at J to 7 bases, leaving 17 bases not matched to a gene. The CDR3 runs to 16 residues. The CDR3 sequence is CASSGTSLTRGNEQFF. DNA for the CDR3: TGTGCCAGCTCCGGGACTAGTCTGACAAGAGGGAATGAGCAGTTCTTC.

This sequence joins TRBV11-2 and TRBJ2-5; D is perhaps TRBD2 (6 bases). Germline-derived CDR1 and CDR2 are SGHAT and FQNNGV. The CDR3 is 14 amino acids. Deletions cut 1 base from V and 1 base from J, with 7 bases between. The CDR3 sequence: CASSLVLAQETQYF. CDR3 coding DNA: TGTGCCAGCAGCTTAGTACTAGCCCAAGAGACCCAGTACTTC.

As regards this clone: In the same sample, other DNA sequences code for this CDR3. The CDR3 spells CASSSGQNYGYTF. The CDR3 nucleotides read TGCGCCAGCAGCTCGGGACAAAACTATGGCTACACCTTC. The chain combines TRBV5-1 with TRBJ1-2, with a possible D match to TRBD1 (6 bases). This CDR3 region has 13 residues. The V gene's germline CDR1 is SGHRS and CDR2 YFSETQ. V shed 3 bases and J shed 2 bases, with 8 bases lying between them.

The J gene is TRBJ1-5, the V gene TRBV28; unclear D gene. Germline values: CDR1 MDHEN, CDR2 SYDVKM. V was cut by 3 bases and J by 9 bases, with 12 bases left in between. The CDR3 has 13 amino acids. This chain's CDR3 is CASSFPGDMPQHF. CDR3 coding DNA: TGTGCCAGCAGTTTTCCTGGCGATATGCCCCAGCATTTT. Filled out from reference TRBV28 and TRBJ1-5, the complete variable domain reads DVKVTQSSRYLVKRTGEKVFLECVQDMDHENMFWYRQDPGLGLRLIYFSYDVKMKEKGDIPEGYSVSREKKERFSLILESASTNQTSMYLCASSFPGDMPQHFGDGTRLSIL.

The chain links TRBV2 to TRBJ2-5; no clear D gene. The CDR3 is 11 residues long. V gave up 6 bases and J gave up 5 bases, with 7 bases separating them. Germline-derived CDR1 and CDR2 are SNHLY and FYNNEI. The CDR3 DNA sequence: TGTGCCAGCAGACTACGGGAGACCCAGTACTTC. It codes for CASRLRETQYF.

CDR3 in amino acids: CASSPDLGNTEAFF. CDR3 DNA sequence: TGTGCCAGCTCCCCCGATCTGGGGAACACTGAAGCTTTCTTT. The genes are TRBV18 and TRBJ1-1; D remains ambiguous. V was shortened by 6 bases and J by 1 base, with 12 bases between the two germline ends. The CDR3 is 14 residues long. The germline V gene has CDR1 KGHSH and CDR2 LQKENI. Combining the CDR3 with reference TRBV18 and TRBJ1-1 gives the whole variable domain NAGVMQNPRHLVRRRGQEARLRCSPMKGHSHVYWYRQLPEEGLKFMVYLQKENIIDESGMPKERFSAEFPKEGPSILRIQQVVRGDSAAYFCASSPDLGNTEAFFGQGTRLTVV.

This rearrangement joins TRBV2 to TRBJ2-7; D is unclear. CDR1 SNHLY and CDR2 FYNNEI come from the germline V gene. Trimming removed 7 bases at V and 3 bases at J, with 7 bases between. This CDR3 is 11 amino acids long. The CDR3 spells CASNTFYEQYF. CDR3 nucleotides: TGTGCCAGCAACACCTTCTACGAGCAGTACTTC.

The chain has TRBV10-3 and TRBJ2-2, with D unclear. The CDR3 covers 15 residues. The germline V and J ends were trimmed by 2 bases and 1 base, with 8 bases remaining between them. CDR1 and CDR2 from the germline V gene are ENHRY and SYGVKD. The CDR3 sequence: CAISERGVNTGELFF. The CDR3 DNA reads TGTGCCATCAGTGAGCGCGGAGTGAACACCGGGGAGCTGTTTTTT.

CDR3 loop: CSVGQGYFIDTQYF. The CDR3 nucleotides are TGCAGCGTAGGACAGGGATATTTCATAGATACGCAGTATTTT. The V gene is TRBV29-1, the J gene TRBJ2-3, with 8 bases identical to TRBD1. Germline trimming cut 6 bases from V and 5 bases from J; bases unmatched to any gene: 10. Germline loops: CDR1 SQVTM, CDR2 ANQGSEA. The length of the CDR3 is 14 residues.

The CDR3 DNA reads as TGCGCCAGCAGCCAGAGGGGGGACAGGGGGTCAGGCACAGATACGCAGTATTTT. It specifies CASSQRGDRGSGTDTQYF. The V and J genes are TRBV4-3 and TRBJ2-3; 11 positions match TRBD1. Germline V gene data show CDR1 as LGHNA and CDR2 as YSLEER. Trimming at V came to 3 bases and at J to 1 base, leaving 9 bases not matched to a gene. There are 18 residues in the CDR3.

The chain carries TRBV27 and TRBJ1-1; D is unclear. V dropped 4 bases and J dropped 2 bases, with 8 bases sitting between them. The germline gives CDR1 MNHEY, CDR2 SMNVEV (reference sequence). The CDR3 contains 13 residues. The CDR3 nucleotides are TGTGCCAGCAGTTCCGATTCAAACACTGAAGCTTTCTTT. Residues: CASSSDSNTEAFF.

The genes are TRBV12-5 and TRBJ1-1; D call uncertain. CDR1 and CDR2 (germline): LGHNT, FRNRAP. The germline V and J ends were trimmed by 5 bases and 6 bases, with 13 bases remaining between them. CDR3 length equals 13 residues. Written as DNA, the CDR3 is TGTGCTAGTGGTCCTGGATACGAAGCTGAAGCTTTCTTT. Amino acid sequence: CASGPGYEAEAFF.

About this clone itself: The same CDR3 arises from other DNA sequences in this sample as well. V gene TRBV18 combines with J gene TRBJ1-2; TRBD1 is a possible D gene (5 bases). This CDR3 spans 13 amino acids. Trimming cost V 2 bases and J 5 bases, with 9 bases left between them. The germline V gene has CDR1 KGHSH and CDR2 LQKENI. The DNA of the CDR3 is TGTGCCAGCTCACCAGGGACTGGGTATGGCTACACCTTC. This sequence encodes CASSPGTGYGYTF.

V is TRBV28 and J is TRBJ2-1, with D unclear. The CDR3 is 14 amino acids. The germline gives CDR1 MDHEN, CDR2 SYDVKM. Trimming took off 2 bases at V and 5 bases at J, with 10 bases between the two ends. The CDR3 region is CASSLVSEHNEQFF. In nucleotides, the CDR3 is TGTGCCAGCAGTTTAGTATCCGAGCACAATGAGCAGTTCTTC.

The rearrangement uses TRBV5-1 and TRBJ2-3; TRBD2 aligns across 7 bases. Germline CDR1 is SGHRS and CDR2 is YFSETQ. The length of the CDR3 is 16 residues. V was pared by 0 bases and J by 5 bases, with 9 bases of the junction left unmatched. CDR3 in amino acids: CASSLGLAVEGDTQYF. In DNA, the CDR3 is TGCGCCAGCAGCTTGGGGCTAGCGGTTGAGGGAGATACGCAGTATTTT.

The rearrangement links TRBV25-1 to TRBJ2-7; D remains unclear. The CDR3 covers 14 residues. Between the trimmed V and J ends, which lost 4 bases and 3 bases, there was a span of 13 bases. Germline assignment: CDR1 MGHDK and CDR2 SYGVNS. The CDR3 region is CASSVTGSFYEQYF. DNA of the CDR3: TGTGCCAGCAGTGTTACCGGGTCATTCTACGAGCAGTACTTC.

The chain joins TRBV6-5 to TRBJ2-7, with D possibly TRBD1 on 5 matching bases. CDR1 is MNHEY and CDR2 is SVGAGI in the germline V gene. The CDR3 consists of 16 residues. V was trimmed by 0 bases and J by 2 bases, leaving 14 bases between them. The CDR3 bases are TGTGCCAGCAGTTACTCGAATTCCGACAGACCCTACGAGCAGTACTTC. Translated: CASSYSNSDRPYEQYF.